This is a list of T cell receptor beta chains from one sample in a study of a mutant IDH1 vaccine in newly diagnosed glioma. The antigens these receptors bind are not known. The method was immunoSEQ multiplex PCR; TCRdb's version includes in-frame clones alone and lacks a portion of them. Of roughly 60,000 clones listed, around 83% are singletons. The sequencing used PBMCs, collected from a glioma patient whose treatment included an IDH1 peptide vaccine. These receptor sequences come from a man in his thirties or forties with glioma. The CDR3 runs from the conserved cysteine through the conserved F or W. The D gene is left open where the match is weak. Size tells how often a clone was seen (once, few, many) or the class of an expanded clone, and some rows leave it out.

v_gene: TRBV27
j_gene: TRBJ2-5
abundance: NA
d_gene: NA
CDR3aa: CASSPRQFMSETQYF
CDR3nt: TGTGCCAGCAGTCCACGACAGTTTATGAGTGAGACCCAGTACTTC

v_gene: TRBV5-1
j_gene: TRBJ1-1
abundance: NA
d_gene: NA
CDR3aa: CASSLGNYFGRTNTEAFF
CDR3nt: TGCGCCAGCAGCTTGGGGAACTACTTCGGACGGACGAACACTGAAGCTTTCTTT

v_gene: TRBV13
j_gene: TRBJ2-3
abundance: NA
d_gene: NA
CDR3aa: CASSSISTDTQYF
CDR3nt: TGTGCCAGCAGCAGTATTAGCACAGATACGCAGTATTTT

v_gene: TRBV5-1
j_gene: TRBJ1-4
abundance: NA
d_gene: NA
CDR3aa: CASSFDDRPTKLFF
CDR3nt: TGCGCCAGCAGCTTTGATGACAGGCCCACCAAACTGTTTTTT

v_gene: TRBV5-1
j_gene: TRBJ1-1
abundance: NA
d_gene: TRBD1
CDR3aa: CASSLQGALSEAFF
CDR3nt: TGCGCCAGCAGCTTACAGGGGGCGCTAAGTGAAGCTTTCTTC

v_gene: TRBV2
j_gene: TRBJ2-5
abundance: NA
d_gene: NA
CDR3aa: CAIQMFQETQYF
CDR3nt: TGTGCCATCCAAATGTTCCAAGAGACCCAGTACTTC

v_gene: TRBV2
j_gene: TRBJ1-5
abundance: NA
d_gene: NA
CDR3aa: CASSPSSLSNQPQHF
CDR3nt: TGTGCCAGCAGCCCTAGCTCTCTTAGCAATCAGCCCCAGCATTTT

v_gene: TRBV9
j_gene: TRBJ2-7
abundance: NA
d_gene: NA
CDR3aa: CASSVASNGMDEQYF
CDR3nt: TGTGCCAGCAGCGTAGCTTCCAATGGGATGGACGAGCAGTACTTC

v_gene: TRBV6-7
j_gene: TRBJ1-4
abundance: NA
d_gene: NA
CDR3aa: CASSSRTCFSTCLTNEKLFF
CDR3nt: TGTGCCAGCAGTTCTCGGACATGTTTTTCTACCTGCCTAACTAATGAAAAACTGTTTTTT

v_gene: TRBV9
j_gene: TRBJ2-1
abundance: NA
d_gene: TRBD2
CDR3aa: CASSPGTSTYNEQFF
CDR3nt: TGTGCCAGCAGCCCAGGGACTAGCACTTACAATGAGCAGTTCTTC

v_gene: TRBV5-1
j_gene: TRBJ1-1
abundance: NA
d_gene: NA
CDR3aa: CASSPLTGANTEAFF
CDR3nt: TGCGCCAGCAGCCCCCTGACAGGAGCTAACACTGAAGCTTTCTTT

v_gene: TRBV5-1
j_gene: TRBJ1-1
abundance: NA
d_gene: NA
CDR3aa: CASSLEAGELITEAFF
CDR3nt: TGCGCCAGCAGCTTGGAGGCAGGGGAGTTGATTACTGAAGCTTTCTTT

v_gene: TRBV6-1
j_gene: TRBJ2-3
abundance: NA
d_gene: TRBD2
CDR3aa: CASSEGRLADPSTDTQYF
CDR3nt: TGTGCCAGCAGTGAAGGCAGACTAGCGGATCCTAGCACAGATACGCAGTATTTT

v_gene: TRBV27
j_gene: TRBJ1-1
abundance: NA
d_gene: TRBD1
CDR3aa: CASSPQTGALMNTEAFF
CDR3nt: TGTGCCAGCAGTCCACAAACAGGGGCCCTCATGAACACTGAAGCTTTCTTT

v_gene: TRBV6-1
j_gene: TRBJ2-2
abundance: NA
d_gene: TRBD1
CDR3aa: CASRTGTGELFF
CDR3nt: TGTGCCAGCAGGACAGGGACCGGGGAGCTGTTTTTT

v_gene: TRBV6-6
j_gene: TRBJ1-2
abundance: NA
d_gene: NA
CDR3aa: CASSYSILAGSGYTF
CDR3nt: TGTGCCAGCAGTTACTCGATATTGGCAGGTTCAGGCTACACCTTC

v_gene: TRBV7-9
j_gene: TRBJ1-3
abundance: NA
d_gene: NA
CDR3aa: CASSHQPGVAGNTIYF
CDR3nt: TGTGCCAGCAGCCATCAGCCAGGGGTAGCTGGAAACACCATATATTTT

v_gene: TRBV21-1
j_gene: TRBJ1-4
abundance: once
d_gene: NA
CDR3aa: CASSKVPREERLDRGGGGEKLFF
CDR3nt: TGTGCCAGCAGCAAAGTTCCCCGAGAGGAGCGATTAGACAGGGGGGGAGGAGGTGAAAAACTGTTTTTT

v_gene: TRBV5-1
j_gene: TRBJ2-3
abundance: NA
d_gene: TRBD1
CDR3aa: CASSSGQTSTDTQYF
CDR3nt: TGCGCCAGCAGCTCGGGACAGACGAGCACAGATACGCAGTATTTT

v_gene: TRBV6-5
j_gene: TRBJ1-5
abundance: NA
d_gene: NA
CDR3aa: CASSYSDNQPQHF
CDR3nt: TGTGCCAGCAGTTACTCGGACAATCAGCCCCAGCATTTT

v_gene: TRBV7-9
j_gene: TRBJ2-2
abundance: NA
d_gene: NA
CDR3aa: CASSGSMLGLARSGELFF
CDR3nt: TGTGCCAGCAGTGGAAGCATGCTAGGGCTAGCGAGGTCCGGGGAGCTGTTTTTT

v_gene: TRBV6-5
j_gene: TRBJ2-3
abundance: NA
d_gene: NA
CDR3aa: CASSYWRGPEDTQYF
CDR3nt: TGTGCCAGCAGTTACTGGCGGGGTCCCGAGGATACGCAGTATTTT

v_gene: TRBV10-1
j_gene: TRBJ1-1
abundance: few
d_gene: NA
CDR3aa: CASSEMNTEAFF
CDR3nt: TGCGCCAGCAGTGAGATGAACACTGAAGCTTTCTTT

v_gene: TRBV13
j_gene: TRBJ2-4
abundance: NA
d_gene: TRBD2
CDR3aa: CASSQRGLENIQYF
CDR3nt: TGTGCCAGCAGTCAAAGGGGACTAGAAAACATTCAGTACTTC

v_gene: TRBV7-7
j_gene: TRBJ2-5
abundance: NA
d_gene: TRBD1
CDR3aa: CASSFGQGAGETQYF
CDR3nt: TGTGCCAGCAGCTTTGGACAGGGGGCTGGTGAGACCCAGTACTTC

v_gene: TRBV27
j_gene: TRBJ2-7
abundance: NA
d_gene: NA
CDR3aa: CASMGTYPYEQYF
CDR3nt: TGTGCCAGCATGGGGACATATCCCTACGAGCAGTACTTC

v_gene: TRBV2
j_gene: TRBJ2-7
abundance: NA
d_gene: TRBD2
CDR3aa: CASSDPGGTYEQYF
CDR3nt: TGTGCCAGCAGTGACCCGGGGGGAACCTACGAGCAGTACTTC

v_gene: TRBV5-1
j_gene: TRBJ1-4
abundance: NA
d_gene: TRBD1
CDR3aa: CASSLAGGWNEKLFF
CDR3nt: TGCGCCAGCAGCTTGGCAGGGGGGTGGAATGAAAAACTGTTTTTT

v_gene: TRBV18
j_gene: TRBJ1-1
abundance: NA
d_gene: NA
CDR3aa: CASSGNGVGGAFF
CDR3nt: TGTGCCAGCTCAGGGAACGGAGTGGGGGGAGCTTTCTTT

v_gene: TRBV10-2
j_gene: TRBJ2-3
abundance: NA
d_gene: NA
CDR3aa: CASSRPRGGTDTQYF
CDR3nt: TGCGCCAGCAGTCGGCCGAGGGGAGGCACAGATACGCAGTATTTT

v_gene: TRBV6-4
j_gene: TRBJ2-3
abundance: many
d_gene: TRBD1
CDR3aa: CASSERQGADTQYF
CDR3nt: TGTGCCAGCAGTGAGAGACAGGGGGCAGATACGCAGTATTTT

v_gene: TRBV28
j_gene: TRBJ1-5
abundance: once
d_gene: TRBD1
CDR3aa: CASSRQGYSNQPQHF
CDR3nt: TGTGCCAGCAGCAGACAGGGCTATAGCAATCAGCCCCAGCATTTT

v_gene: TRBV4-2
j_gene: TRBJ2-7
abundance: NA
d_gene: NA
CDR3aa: CASSQSKPSAVRSYEQYF
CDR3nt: TGTGCCAGCAGCCAATCGAAGCCATCAGCGGTTAGATCCTACGAGCAGTACTTC

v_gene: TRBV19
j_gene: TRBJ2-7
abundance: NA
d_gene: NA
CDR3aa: CASSISSATSYEQYF
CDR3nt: TGTGCCAGTAGTATTTCTAGCGCTACCTCCTACGAGCAGTACTTC

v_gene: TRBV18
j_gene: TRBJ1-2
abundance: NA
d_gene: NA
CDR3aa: CASSPPKGVNYGYTF
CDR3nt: TGTGCCAGCTCACCACCAAAAGGGGTAAACTATGGCTACACCTTC

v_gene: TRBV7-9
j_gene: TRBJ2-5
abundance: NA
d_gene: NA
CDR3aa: CASSLAVQGETQYF
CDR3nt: TGTGCCAGCAGCTTAGCGGTACAGGGAGAGACCCAGTACTTC

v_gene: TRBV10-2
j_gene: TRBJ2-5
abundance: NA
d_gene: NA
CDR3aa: CASSATVQETQYF
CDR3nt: TGCGCCAGCAGTGCGACAGTACAAGAGACCCAGTACTTC

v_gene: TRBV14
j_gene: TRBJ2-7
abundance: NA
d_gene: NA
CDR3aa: CASSELMSSYEQYF
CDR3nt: TGTGCCAGCAGCGAACTCATGAGCTCCTACGAGCAGTACTTC